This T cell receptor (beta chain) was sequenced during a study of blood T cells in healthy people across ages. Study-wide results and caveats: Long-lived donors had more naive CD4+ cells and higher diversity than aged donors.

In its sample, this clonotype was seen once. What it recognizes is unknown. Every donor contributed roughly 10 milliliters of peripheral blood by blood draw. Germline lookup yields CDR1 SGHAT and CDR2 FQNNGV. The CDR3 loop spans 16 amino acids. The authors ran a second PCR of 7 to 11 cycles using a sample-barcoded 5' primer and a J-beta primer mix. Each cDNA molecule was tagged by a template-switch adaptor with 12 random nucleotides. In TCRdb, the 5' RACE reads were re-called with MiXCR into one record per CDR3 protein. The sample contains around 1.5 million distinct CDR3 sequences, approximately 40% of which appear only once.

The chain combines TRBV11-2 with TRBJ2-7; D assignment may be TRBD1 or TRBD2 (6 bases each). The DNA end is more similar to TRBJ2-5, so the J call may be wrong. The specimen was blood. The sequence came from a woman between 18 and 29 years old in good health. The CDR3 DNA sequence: TGTGCCAGCAGCGACCCCCGGGAGAGGGGGTTAGAGACCCAGTACTTC. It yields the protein CASSDPRERGLETQYF.